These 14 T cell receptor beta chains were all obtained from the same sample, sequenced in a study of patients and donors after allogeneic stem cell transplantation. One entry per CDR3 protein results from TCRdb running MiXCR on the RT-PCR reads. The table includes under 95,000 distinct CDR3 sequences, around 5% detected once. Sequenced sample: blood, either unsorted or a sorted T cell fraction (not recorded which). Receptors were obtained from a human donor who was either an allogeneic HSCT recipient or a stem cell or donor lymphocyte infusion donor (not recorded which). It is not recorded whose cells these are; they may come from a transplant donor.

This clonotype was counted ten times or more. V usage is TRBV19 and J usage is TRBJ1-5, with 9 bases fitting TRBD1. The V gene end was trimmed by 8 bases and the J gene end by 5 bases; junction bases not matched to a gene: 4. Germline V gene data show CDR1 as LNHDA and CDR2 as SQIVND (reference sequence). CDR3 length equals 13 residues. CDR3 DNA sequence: TGTGCCAGTTGCCGGGACAGGGATCAGCCCCAGCATTTT. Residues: CASCRDRDQPQHF.

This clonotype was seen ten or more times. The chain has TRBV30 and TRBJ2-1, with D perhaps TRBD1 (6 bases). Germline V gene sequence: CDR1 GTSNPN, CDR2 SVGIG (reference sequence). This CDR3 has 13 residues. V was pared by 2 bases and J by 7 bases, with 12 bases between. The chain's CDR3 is CAWSNRVLNEQFF. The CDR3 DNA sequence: TGTGCCTGGAGTAACAGGGTTCTGAATGAGCAGTTCTTC.

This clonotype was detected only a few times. The DNA for the CDR3 is TGCAGTGCTAGAGACCGGGAAAAAATCTCCTACGAGCAGTACTTC. Protein: CSARDREKISYEQYF. The chain uses TRBV20-1 and TRBJ2-7; perhaps TRBD2 as D (5 bases). From germline, CDR1 is DFQATT and CDR2 SNEGSKA (reference sequence). CDR3 length: 15 residues. The V end was cut by 0 bases, the J end by 0 bases, with 12 bases between.

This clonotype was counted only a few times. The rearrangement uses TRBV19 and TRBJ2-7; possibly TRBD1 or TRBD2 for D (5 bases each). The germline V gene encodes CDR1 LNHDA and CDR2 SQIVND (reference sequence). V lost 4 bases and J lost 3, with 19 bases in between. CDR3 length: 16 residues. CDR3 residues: CASSTKRGARVYEQYF. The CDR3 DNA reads TGTGCCAGTAGTACCAAGAGAGGGGCGCGGGTCTACGAGCAGTACTTC.

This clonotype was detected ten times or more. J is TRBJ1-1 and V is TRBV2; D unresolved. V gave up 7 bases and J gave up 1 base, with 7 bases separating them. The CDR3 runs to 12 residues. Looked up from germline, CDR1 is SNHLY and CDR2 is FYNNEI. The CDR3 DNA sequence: TGTGCCAGCAATAATTGGAACACTGAAGCTTTCTTT. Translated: CASNNWNTEAFF.

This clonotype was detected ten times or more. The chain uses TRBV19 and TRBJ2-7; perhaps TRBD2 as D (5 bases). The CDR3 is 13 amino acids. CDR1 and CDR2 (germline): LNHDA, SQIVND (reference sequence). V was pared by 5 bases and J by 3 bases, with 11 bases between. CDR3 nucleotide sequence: TGTGCCAGTAGTCCGCGAGAGGGCTACGAGCAGTACTTC. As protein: CASSPREGYEQYF.

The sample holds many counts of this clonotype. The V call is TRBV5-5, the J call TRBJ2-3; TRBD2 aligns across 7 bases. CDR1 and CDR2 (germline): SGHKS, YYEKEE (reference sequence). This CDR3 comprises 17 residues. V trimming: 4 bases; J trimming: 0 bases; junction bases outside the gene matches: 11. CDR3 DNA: TGTGCCAGCAGCGACTATTGGGGGGGAAAAAGCACAGATACGCAGTATTTT. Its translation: CASSDYWGGKSTDTQYF.

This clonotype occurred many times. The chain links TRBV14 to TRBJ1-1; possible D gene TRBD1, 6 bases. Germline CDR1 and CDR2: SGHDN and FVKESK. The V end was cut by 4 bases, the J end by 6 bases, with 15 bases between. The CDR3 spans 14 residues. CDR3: CASSLIQGVSEAFF. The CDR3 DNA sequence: TGTGCCAGCAGCCTAATACAGGGAGTCTCTGAAGCTTTCTTT.

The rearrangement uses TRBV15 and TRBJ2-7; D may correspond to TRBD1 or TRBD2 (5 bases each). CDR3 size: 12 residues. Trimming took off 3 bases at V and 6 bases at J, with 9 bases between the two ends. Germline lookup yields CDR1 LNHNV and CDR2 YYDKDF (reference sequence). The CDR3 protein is CATSRRGGEQYF. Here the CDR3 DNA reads TGTGCCACCAGCAGGCGTGGGGGCGAGCAGTACTTC.

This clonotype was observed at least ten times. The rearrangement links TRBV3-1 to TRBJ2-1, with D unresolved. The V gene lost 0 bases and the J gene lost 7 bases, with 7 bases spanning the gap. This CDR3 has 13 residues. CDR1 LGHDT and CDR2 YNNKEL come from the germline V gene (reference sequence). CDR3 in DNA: TGTGCCAGCAGCCAAGATCGAGTGAATGAGCAGTTCTTC. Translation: CASSQDRVNEQFF.

The DNA for the CDR3 is TGTGCCAGCAGCCTAGAGTGGACTATGAGAGGCGAGCAGTACTTC. Amino acids: CASSLEWTMRGEQYF. The V call is TRBV11-1, the J call TRBJ2-7; tentatively, D is TRBD2 (6 bases). The CDR3 covers 15 residues. Germline assignment: CDR1 SGHAT and CDR2 FQDESV (reference sequence). V lost 5 bases and J lost 6, with 20 bases in between.

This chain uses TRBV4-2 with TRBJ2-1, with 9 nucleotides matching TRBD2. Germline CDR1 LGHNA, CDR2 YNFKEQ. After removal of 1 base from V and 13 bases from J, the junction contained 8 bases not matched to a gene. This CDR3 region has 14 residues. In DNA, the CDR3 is TGTGCCAGCAGCCAAGGCGATAGCGGGAGTGGTCAGTTCTTC. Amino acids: CASSQGDSGSGQFF.

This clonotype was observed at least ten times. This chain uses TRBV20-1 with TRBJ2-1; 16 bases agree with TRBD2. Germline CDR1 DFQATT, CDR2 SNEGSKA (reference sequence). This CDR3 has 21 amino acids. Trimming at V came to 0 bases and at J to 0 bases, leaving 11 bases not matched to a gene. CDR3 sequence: CSARDQGTSGRARISYNEQFF. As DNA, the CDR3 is TGCAGTGCTAGAGATCAAGGGACTAGCGGGAGGGCCAGGATCTCCTACAATGAGCAGTTCTTC.

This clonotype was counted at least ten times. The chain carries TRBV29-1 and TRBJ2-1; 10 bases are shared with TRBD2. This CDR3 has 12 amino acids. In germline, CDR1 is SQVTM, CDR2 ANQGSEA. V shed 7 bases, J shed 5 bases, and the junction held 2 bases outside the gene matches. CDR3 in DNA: TGCAGCGGCACTAGCGGGGACAATGAGCAGTTCTTC. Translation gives CSGTSGDNEQFF.